The 31 T cell receptor beta chains listed next were all sequenced from one sample in a study of blood T cell repertoires in COVID-19. Generated by immunoSEQ multiplex PCR, the TCRdb table keeps only in-frame clones and is missing some. The sample lists roughly 350,000 clones; 92% were seen once. The sequenced sample consisted of PBMCs or T cells enriched from blood (not recorded which). These receptors all stem from a woman in her 30s who had recovered from COVID-19.

This sequence joins TRBV6-5 and TRBJ2-1, with D possibly TRBD1 on 5 matching bases. CDR3 length: 14 residues. CDR1 and CDR2 (germline): MNHEY, SVGAGI. Deletions cut 4 bases from V and 0 bases from J, with 7 bases between. Written as DNA, the CDR3 is TGTGCCAGCAGTTTTGGGGCCTCCTACAATGAGCAGTTCTTC. Amino acid sequence: CASSFGASYNEQFF.

This chain joins TRBV7-3 and TRBJ1-1; 9 bases are a match to TRBD1. V dropped 5 bases and J dropped 1; count of bases not matched to a gene: 2. Germline values: CDR1 SGHTA, CDR2 FQGTGA. This CDR3 has 14 amino acids. CDR3 sequence (DNA): TGTGCCAGCAGCCGGACAGGGGAGAACACTGAAGCTTTCTTT. This gives the protein CASSRTGENTEAFF. Full variable domain (remainder filled in from reference TRBV7-3 and TRBJ1-1): GAGVSQTPSNKVTEKGKYVELRCDPISGHTALYWYRQSLGQGPEFLIYFQGTGAADDSGLPNDRFFAVRPEGSVSTLKIQRTERGDSAVYLCASSRTGENTEAFFGQGTRLTVV.

In its sample, this clone was seen many times. The chain is built from TRBV7-9 and TRBJ1-2; TRBD1 matches 9 bases. The CDR3 extends over 17 amino acids. Germline V gene data show CDR1 as SEHNR and CDR2 as FQNEAQ (reference sequence). After removal of 1 base from V and 3 bases from J, the junction contained 9 bases not matched to a gene. The CDR3 is CASSLEGTGGADYGYTF. CDR3 sequence (DNA): TGTGCCAGCAGCTTAGAGGGAACAGGGGGCGCAGACTATGGCTACACCTTC.

The chain joins TRBV11-3 to TRBJ2-3; D remains ambiguous. The CDR3 runs 14 residues. The ends were cut back, 0 bases at V and 6 bases at J, with 10 bases in the middle. The germline V gene has CDR1 SGHNT and CDR2 YENEEA. This CDR3 reads CASSLDAERDTQYF. The CDR3 region has the DNA TGTGCCAGCAGCTTAGACGCGGAAAGGGATACGCAGTATTTT.

The chain employs TRBV7-2 and TRBJ2-4; 7 bases line up with TRBD2. After removal of 2 bases from V and 9 bases from J, the junction contained 4 bases not matched to a gene. The CDR3 runs to 13 residues. CDR1 and CDR2 from the germline V gene are SGHTA and FQGNSA. For the CDR3, the DNA is TGTGCCAGCAGCTTACCGACTAGCTCCATTCAGTACTTC. Its translation: CASSLPTSSIQYF. Full variable domain (outside the CDR3, taken from reference TRBV7-2 and TRBJ2-4): GAGVSQSPSNKVTEKGKDVELRCDPISGHTALYWYRQSLGQGLEFLIYFQGNSAPDKSGLPSDRFSAERTGGSVSTLTIQRTQQEDSAVYLCASSLPTSSIQYFGAGTRLSVL.

The chain combines TRBV11-3 with TRBJ2-1; 14 bases match TRBD2. This CDR3 is 16 amino acids long. The ends lost 8 bases at V and 8 bases at J; junction bases unmatched: 11. Germline-derived CDR1 and CDR2 are SGHNT and YENEEA. DNA for the CDR3: TGTGCCAGCGTCCCAGGGACTAGCGGGGGAAAGGATGAGCAGTTCTTC. This encodes CASVPGTSGGKDEQFF.

The rearrangement links TRBV3-1 (or the pseudogene TRBV3-2) to TRBJ2-3, with 11 bases aligning to TRBD2. The length of the CDR3 is 15 residues. Germline V gives CDR1 LGHDT, CDR2 YNNKEL (reference sequence). J gave up 2 bases and V 4 bases, and 2 bases lay outside the gene matches. The CDR3 reads CASSPTSGNTDTQYF. CDR3 bases: TGTGCCAGCAGCCCGACTAGCGGGAACACAGATACGCAGTATTTT.

The V and J genes are TRBV3-1 (or the pseudogene TRBV3-2) and TRBJ2-1, with 7 positions matching TRBD2. Looked up from germline, CDR1 is LGHDT and CDR2 is YNNKEL (reference sequence). This CDR3 spans 17 amino acids. The V and J ends lost 4 bases and 7 bases, in that order; junction bases with no gene match: 16. The CDR3: CASSPSGVNSGFNEQFF. CDR3 bases: TGTGCCAGCAGCCCCAGTGGGGTTAATAGCGGGTTTAATGAGCAGTTCTTC.

V and J are TRBV29-1 and TRBJ1-2; D gene unclear. There are 11 residues in the CDR3. Per germline, CDR1 SQVTM and CDR2 ANQGSEA. V was shortened by 7 bases and J by 2 bases, with 8 bases between the two germline ends. CDR3 sequence: CSALSNYGYTF. The CDR3 DNA is TGCAGCGCCCTGAGCAACTATGGCTACACCTTC.

V gene TRBV7-8 combines with J gene TRBJ2-1, with 8 nucleotides matching TRBD2. CDR1 is SGHVS, CDR2 FQNEAQ, per germline. This CDR3 has 18 amino acids. Trimming cost V 5 bases and J 6 bases; bases outside gene matches: 18. DNA of the CDR3: TGTGCCAGCAGCAGCCCCGCCTTCGGGGGGGGGCCCGGCAATGAGCAGTTCTTC. This sequence encodes CASSSPAFGGGPGNEQFF.

CDR3 bases: TGTGCCAGTAGCACGGACGGGACTGGGGAGCTGTTTTTT. This sequence encodes CASSTDGTGELFF. The J gene is TRBJ2-2, the V gene TRBV19; a possible D gene is TRBD2 (6 bases). Germline assignment: CDR1 LNHDA and CDR2 SQIVND (reference sequence). This CDR3 comprises 13 residues. V lost 6 bases, J lost 8 bases, and 13 bases lay in between.

J is TRBJ1-4 and V is TRBV28, with 7 nucleotides matching TRBD1. The V segment lost 3 bases and the J segment 2 bases; nucleotides outside the gene matches: 3. CDR3 length: 15 amino acids. The germline V gene has CDR1 MDHEN and CDR2 SYDVKM. The CDR3 DNA reads TGTGCCAGCAGTTTGTTAGGGGGCACTAATGAAAAACTGTTTTTT. This translates into CASSLLGGTNEKLFF.

The genes are TRBV18 and TRBJ2-6; 7 positions match TRBD1. Germline V CDR1 and CDR2: KGHSH, LQKENI. The CDR3 is 18 amino acids. With V trimmed by 4 bases and J by 0 bases, 9 bases remained unmatched. CDR3 in amino acids: CASSLPGQLISGANVLTF. The CDR3 bases are TGTGCCAGCTCACTACCGGGACAGTTAATCTCTGGGGCCAACGTCCTGACTTTC.

This chain links TRBV7-5 with TRBJ1-2; the table's TRBD1 call for D was not verified on the DNA. TRBV7-5 is shown as a pseudogene. The CDR3 consists of 17 residues. The CDR3: CARSKGGTARINYGYTF. DNA for the CDR3: TGTGCCAGAAGTAAAGGGGGGACAGCCAGAATTAACTATGGCTACACCTTC.

The V gene is TRBV5-1, the J gene TRBJ1-6; D perhaps matches TRBD1 (5 bases). V gave up 5 bases and J gave up 8 bases, with 23 bases separating them. The CDR3 contains 17 residues. Germline-derived CDR1 and CDR2 are SGHRS and YFSETQ. The CDR3 protein is CASSPPPPGGSYSPLHF. CDR3 in DNA: TGCGCCAGCAGTCCTCCCCCCCCCGGGGGAAGTTATTCACCCCTCCACTTT.

The chain carries TRBV10-3 and TRBJ2-6; 10 bases agree with TRBD1. CDR1 is ENHRY, CDR2 SYGVKD, per germline. Trimming at V came to 2 bases and at J to 0 bases, leaving 1 base not matched to a gene. This CDR3 has 17 amino acids. The CDR3 DNA reads as TGTGCCATCAGTGAGGGGACAGGGGTCTCTGGGGCCAACGTCCTGACTTTC. Amino acid sequence: CAISEGTGVSGANVLTF.

This sequence joins TRBV7-2 and TRBJ1-6; D unclear. The CDR3 spans 15 residues. The V gene lost 0 bases and the J gene lost 5 bases, with 8 bases spanning the gap. Per germline, CDR1 SGHTA and CDR2 FQGNSA. The DNA of the CDR3 is TGTGCCAGCAGCTTAGCGACTAATAATAATTCACCCCTCCACTTT. Its protein is CASSLATNNNSPLHF.

The chain carries TRBV4-2 and TRBJ1-1, with TRBD1 matching over 8 bases. This CDR3 is 14 amino acids long. V shed 2 bases and J 6 bases; nucleotides not matched to a gene: 5. CDR1 and CDR2 from the germline V gene are LGHNA and YNFKEQ. The CDR3 region is CASSQPGRGPEAFF. The CDR3, as DNA: TGTGCCAGCAGCCAACCGGGCAGGGGGCCTGAAGCTTTCTTT.

This chain uses TRBV5-1 with TRBJ2-5; 8 bases match TRBD2. V gave up 4 bases and J gave up 5 bases; unmatched junction bases: 7. Per the germline V gene, CDR1 is SGHRS and CDR2 is YFSETQ. The CDR3 runs 14 residues. The chain's CDR3 is CASSTRTSRETQYF. The CDR3 nucleotides are TGCGCCAGCAGCACGCGGACTAGCCGTGAGACCCAGTACTTC.

The chain links TRBV29-1 to TRBJ2-7; 8 bases align to TRBD2. The ends lost 2 bases at V and 4 bases at J; junction bases unmatched: 4. This CDR3 is built from 13 residues. Germline-derived CDR1 and CDR2 are SQVTM and ANQGSEA. The CDR3 loop reads CSVEPSSGYEQYF. Written as DNA, the CDR3 is TGCAGCGTTGAACCTTCTAGCGGGTACGAGCAGTACTTC.

The chain uses TRBV7-9 and TRBJ1-4; 9 bases agree with TRBD1. The CDR3 length is 13 residues. The trim removed 3 bases at V and 12 bases at J, leaving 5 bases unmatched. CDR1 is SEHNR, CDR2 FQNEAQ, per germline (reference sequence). CDR3 sequence: CASSFQQGAELFF. DNA of the CDR3: TGTGCCAGCAGCTTCCAACAGGGGGCAGAACTGTTTTTT.

This chain joins TRBV19 and TRBJ2-1; a weak D match, TRBD2 (5 bases). CDR1 and CDR2 (germline): LNHDA, SQIVND (reference sequence). CDR3 length equals 15 residues. Deletions cut 2 bases from V and 1 base from J, with 9 bases between. The CDR3 bases are TGTGCCAGTAGTATATTAGCGACGTCCTACAATGAGCAGTTCTTC. This codes for CASSILATSYNEQFF.

This clone was detected once. The chain uses TRBV5-1 and TRBJ1-1; D gene ambiguous. This CDR3 spans 14 amino acids. The germline gives CDR1 SGHRS, CDR2 YFSETQ. Trimming pared 1 base from V and 4 bases from J, leaving 11 bases between. Here the CDR3 reads CASSLIAEGTEAFF. The CDR3 DNA sequence: TGCGCCAGCAGCTTGATTGCCGAGGGCACTGAAGCTTTCTTT.

The rearrangement uses TRBV27 and TRBJ1-5; TRBD1 matches 8 bases. The germline CDR1 and CDR2 sequences are MNHEY and SMNVEV (reference sequence). The V segment lost 7 bases and the J segment 7 bases; nucleotides outside the gene matches: 9. The CDR3 has 14 amino acids. CDR3 protein: CASIRQGRKQPQHF. CDR3 nucleotide sequence: TGTGCCAGCATCCGACAGGGGAGGAAACAGCCCCAGCATTTT.

The chain combines TRBV15 with TRBJ2-1; D call uncertain. Germline values: CDR1 LNHNV, CDR2 YYDKDF (reference sequence). The V and J ends lost 2 bases and 0 bases respectively, with 14 bases between them. There are 17 residues in the CDR3. As DNA, the CDR3 is TGTGCCACCAGCAGAACCACATCTAGTGGCTCCTACAATGAGCAGTTCTTC. Translating gives CATSRTTSSGSYNEQFF.

The genes are TRBV28 and TRBJ2-2; no firm D call. The CDR3 extends over 12 amino acids. With 11 bases removed from V and 7 bases from J, the gap between germline ends came to 14 bases. In germline, CDR1 is MDHEN, CDR2 SYDVKM. The CDR3 DNA follows: TGTGCCTCCGATTCGGGTGGCGGGGAGCTGTTTTTT. Its protein is CASDSGGGELFF.

The rearrangement links TRBV30 to TRBJ2-2, with 10 bases fitting TRBD1. After removal of 5 bases from V and 4 bases from J, the junction contained 4 bases not matched to a gene. This CDR3 comprises 14 residues. Germline CDR1 reads GTSNPN; CDR2 reads SVGIG (reference sequence). CDR3 sequence: CAWAGTGVTGELFF. DNA of the CDR3: TGTGCCTGGGCCGGGACAGGGGTCACCGGGGAGCTGTTTTTT.

The genes are TRBV18 and TRBJ1-2; no clear D. This CDR3 contains 15 residues. Deletions cut 2 bases from V and 6 bases from J, with 16 bases between. The V gene's germline CDR1 is KGHSH and CDR2 LQKENI. In nucleotides, the CDR3 is TGTGCCAGCTCACCAGATCTCATGGGCGCTCATGGCTACACCTTC. This gives the protein CASSPDLMGAHGYTF. Drawing the rest from reference TRBV18 and TRBJ1-2, the complete variable domain is NAGVMQNPRHLVRRRGQEARLRCSPMKGHSHVYWYRQLPEEGLKFMVYLQKENIIDESGMPKERFSAEFPKEGPSILRIQQVVRGDSAAYFCASSPDLMGAHGYTFGSGTRLTVV.

CDR3 sequence (DNA): TGCGCCAGCAGTGGGACTAGCGGGAGGCTGGGGAGAGAGACCCAGTACTTC. Protein product: CASSGTSGRLGRETQYF. The rearrangement links TRBV5-1 to TRBJ2-5, with TRBD2 identical over 15 bases. The CDR3 covers 17 residues. Per the germline V gene, CDR1 is SGHRS and CDR2 is YFSETQ. V lost 5 bases to trimming and J lost 4 bases; unmatched junction nucleotides: 9.

This rearrangement joins TRBV11-2 to TRBJ2-7; weak D call: TRBD2 (5 bases). Trimming left V 2 bases short and J 3 bases short, with 20 bases between. The CDR3 sequence is 17 residues long. CDR1 and CDR2 from the germline V gene are SGHAT and FQNNGV. DNA of the CDR3: TGTGCCAGCAGCTTAACTAGGAACCCTTCCCTCCTCTACGAGCAGTACTTC. Protein: CASSLTRNPSLLYEQYF.

The rearrangement uses TRBV5-1 and TRBJ2-2; no reliable D call. The CDR3 loop spans 15 amino acids. The V gene lost 4 bases and the J gene lost 0 bases, with 10 bases spanning the gap. Germline CDR1 reads SGHRS; CDR2 reads YFSETQ. The DNA of the CDR3 is TGCGCCAGCAGCCCCAGGAACGCGAACACCGGGGAGCTGTTTTTT. It encodes CASSPRNANTGELFF.